A single sample gave rise to the 30 T cell receptor beta chains below, sequenced in a study of long-term antiretroviral therapy in people with HIV. The assay used was immunoSEQ (version v3.0), run at survey level. Measured with immunoSEQ multiplex PCR; TCRdb has only the in-frame clones, and not every one. The sample carries under 25,000 clones, roughly 88% recorded once. The sample consisted of unsorted PBMCs, taken 0.6 years after starting antiretroviral therapy. These receptors were obtained from a man in his 60s with HIV.

The chain combines TRBV9 with TRBJ1-3; D possibly corresponds to TRBD1 (5 bases). V gave up 0 bases and J gave up 1 base, with 8 bases separating them. The CDR3 is made up of 15 amino acids. Germline V gene lookup returns CDR1 SGDLS and CDR2 YYNGEE. The CDR3 nucleotides are TGTGCCAGCAGCGTAGCGGAGGGGTCTGGAAACACCATATATTTT. Translating gives CASSVAEGSGNTIYF. The full variable domain, with the rest looked up from reference TRBV9 and TRBJ1-3, is DSGVTQTPKHLITATGQRVTLRCSPRSGDLSVYWYQQSLDQGLQFLIQYYNGEERAKGNILERFSAQQFPDLHSELNLSSLELGDSALYFCASSVAEGSGNTIYFGEGSWLTVV.

This chain links TRBV10-3 with TRBJ2-2, with D unclear. Germline V gene data show CDR1 as ENHRY and CDR2 as SYGVKD. The CDR3 extends over 15 amino acids. The V and J ends lost 6 bases and 4 bases respectively, with 15 bases between them. CDR3 sequence (DNA): TGTGCCATCAGAGACGGCTCCCGGAGCACCGGGGAGCTGTTTTTT. This codes for CAIRDGSRSTGELFF.

The rearrangement links TRBV19 to TRBJ2-7; the match to TRBD2 covers 7 bases. CDR1 LNHDA and CDR2 SQIVND come from the germline V gene (reference sequence). This CDR3 is 14 amino acids long. Trimming at V came to 7 bases and at J to 3 bases, leaving 9 bases not matched to a gene. The CDR3 loop reads CASTFGGSRYEQYF. In DNA form, the CDR3 reads TGTGCCAGTACCTTCGGCGGGAGTCGCTACGAGCAGTACTTC.

This chain connects TRBV11-2 to TRBJ2-2, with TRBD2 as a possible D gene (7 bases). This CDR3 spans 15 amino acids. Germline V gene lookup returns CDR1 SGHAT and CDR2 FQNNGV. The V end lost 2 bases, the J end lost 7 bases, and 14 bases lay between the germline ends. CDR3 amino acids: CASSLKGGLGGELFF. In DNA, the CDR3 is TGTGCCAGCAGCTTAAAGGGGGGGCTGGGCGGGGAGCTGTTTTTT. The full variable domain, with the rest looked up from reference TRBV11-2 and TRBJ2-2, is EAGVAQSPRYKIIEKRQSVAFWCNPISGHATLYWYQQILGQGPKLLIQFQNNGVVDDSQLPKDRFSAERLKGVDSTLKIQPAKLEDSAVYLCASSLKGGLGGELFFGEGSRLTVL.

The chain recombines TRBV27 with TRBJ1-5, with D perhaps TRBD1 (5 bases). Germline CDR1 reads MNHEY; CDR2 reads SMNVEV (reference sequence). The CDR3 spans 13 residues. Trimming removed 6 bases from V and 5 bases from J, with 11 bases in between. The CDR3 sequence: CASSGAYYQPQHF. The CDR3 DNA follows: TGTGCCAGCAGCGGGGCCTACTATCAGCCCCAGCATTTT.

The chain combines TRBV6-1 with TRBJ2-1; 8 positions agree with TRBD2. This CDR3 region has 15 residues. Germline CDR1 is MNHNS and CDR2 is SASEGT. The V gene end was trimmed by 11 bases and the J gene end by 2 bases; junction bases not matched to a gene: 11. In nucleotides, the CDR3 is TGTGCCGGCGGTCGGATAGCGGGAACCTACAATGAGCAGTTCTTC. Translation gives CAGGRIAGTYNEQFF.

CDR3 bases: TGTGCCAGCAGTTTAGGACAGGGGGGGTACAATGAGCAGTTCTTC. Translating gives CASSLGQGGYNEQFF. The chain combines TRBV6-5 with TRBJ2-1; TRBD1 agrees at 10 bases. The germline V gene encodes CDR1 MNHEY and CDR2 SVGAGI. V trimming: 4 bases; J trimming: 4 bases; junction bases outside the gene matches: 4. The CDR3 is 15 residues long.

The CDR3 protein is CASSLGVDTRGNQPQHF. The CDR3 DNA follows: TGTGCCAGCAGCTTAGGAGTGGACACCAGGGGCAATCAGCCCCAGCATTTT. The rearrangement joins TRBV7-9 to TRBJ1-5, with D possibly being TRBD1 (5 bases). The CDR3 totals 17 residues. V was clipped by 1 base and J by 2 bases, with 15 bases between them. From germline, CDR1 is SEHNR and CDR2 FQNEAQ (reference sequence).

The chain joins TRBV19 to TRBJ1-2, with D maybe TRBD1 (6 bases). CDR1 and CDR2 from the germline V gene are LNHDA and SQIVND (reference sequence). Trimming cost V 5 bases and J 3 bases, with 7 bases left between them. The CDR3 length is 12 residues. DNA of the CDR3: TGTGCCAGTAGTGCAGGGGACTATGGCTACACCTTC. Its protein product is CASSAGDYGYTF.

This rearrangement joins TRBV20-1 to TRBJ2-5; D is unresolved. Deletions cut 5 bases from V and 8 bases from J, with 12 bases between. Germline values: CDR1 DFQATT, CDR2 SNEGSKA (reference sequence). CDR3 length: 11 residues. CDR3 residues: CSALGPATQYF. The DNA for the CDR3 is TGCAGTGCTCTTGGACCGGCTACCCAGTACTTC.

This clone has only a few counts. The chain couples TRBV5-1 to TRBJ1-2; 10 bases match TRBD1. The CDR3 contains 15 residues. Germline CDR1 is SGHRS and CDR2 is YFSETQ. V lost 0 bases and J lost 2; bases outside the gene matches: 1. The CDR3 protein is CASSLATGGNYGYTF. The CDR3 region has the DNA TGCGCCAGCAGCTTGGCGACAGGGGGCAACTATGGCTACACCTTC.

This chain links TRBV27 with TRBJ2-7; D gene uncertain. Per germline, CDR1 MNHEY and CDR2 SMNVEV (reference sequence). This CDR3 has 15 residues. The ends were cut back, 2 bases at V and 4 bases at J, with 15 bases in the middle. Written as DNA, the CDR3 is TGTGCCAGCAGTTTAGTGGTAGGCCCCCCTTACGAGCAGTACTTC. Translating gives CASSLVVGPPYEQYF.

The rearrangement uses TRBV7-2 and TRBJ2-7; 9 nucleotides match TRBD2. J gave up 2 bases and V 3 bases, and 5 bases lay outside the gene matches. Germline V gene sequence: CDR1 SGHTA, CDR2 FQGNSA. The CDR3 runs 15 residues. In DNA form, the CDR3 reads TGTGCCAGCAGCTTTGCCCGCGGGGGGGCCTACGAGCAGTACTTC. Amino acids: CASSFARGGAYEQYF.

The rearrangement links TRBV27 to TRBJ1-1; D is ambiguous. The germline V and J ends were trimmed by 5 bases and 5 bases, with 12 bases remaining between them. The CDR3 spans 13 residues. Germline V CDR1 and CDR2: MNHEY, SMNVEV (reference sequence). The CDR3 is CASSASFTTEAFF. CDR3 nucleotide sequence: TGTGCCAGCAGTGCCTCATTCACGACTGAAGCTTTCTTT.

This clone has a single count. The chain joins TRBV18 to TRBJ2-7, with 15 bases lining up with TRBD2. The trim removed 5 bases at V and 3 bases at J, leaving 5 bases unmatched. Germline values: CDR1 KGHSH, CDR2 LQKENI. The CDR3 covers 16 residues. In DNA form, the CDR3 reads TGTGCCAGCTCAACGGGACTAGCGGGGGGATACTACGAGCAGTACTTC. It codes for CASSTGLAGGYYEQYF. The full variable domain, its missing parts supplied by reference TRBV18 and TRBJ2-7, is NAGVMQNPRHLVRRRGQEARLRCSPMKGHSHVYWYRQLPEEGLKFMVYLQKENIIDESGMPKERFSAEFPKEGPSILRIQQVVRGDSAAYFCASSTGLAGGYYEQYFGPGTRLTVT.

The chain uses TRBV7-9 and TRBJ1-5, with D hard to call. Germline V gene sequence: CDR1 SEHNR, CDR2 FQNEAQ (reference sequence). The CDR3 runs to 15 residues. Trimming pared 2 bases from V and 7 bases from J, leaving 15 bases between. The CDR3 sequence is CASSLIGLEGQPQHF. DNA for the CDR3: TGTGCCAGCAGCTTAATAGGGTTGGAGGGCCAGCCCCAGCATTTT.

The chain has TRBV15 and TRBJ1-6; 10 bases agree with TRBD1. V lost 0 bases to trimming and J lost 9 bases; unmatched junction nucleotides: 5. CDR3 size: 16 residues. The germline gives CDR1 LNHNV, CDR2 YYDKDF (reference sequence). The chain's CDR3 is CATSRDGGQGFSPLHF. The DNA for the CDR3 is TGTGCCACCAGCAGAGATGGGGGACAGGGGTTTTCACCCCTCCACTTT.

This clone appeared once. The V and J genes are TRBV11-2 and TRBJ1-2; the D gene is possibly TRBD1 (5 bases). Germline CDR1 and CDR2: SGHAT and FQNNGV. Trimming took 5 bases from V and 2 from J, leaving 9 bases between them. The CDR3 sequence is 13 residues long. The CDR3 spells CASSPDKNYGYTF. The CDR3 coding sequence is TGTGCCAGCAGCCCGGACAAGAACTATGGCTACACCTTC.

The DNA for the CDR3 is TGTGCCAGCAGCTTAGCGTCAGGGGAACCTTACGAGCAGTACTTC. Amino acids: CASSLASGEPYEQYF. The chain carries TRBV7-8 and TRBJ2-7; TRBD1 is a possible D gene (6 bases). CDR3 size: 15 residues. Looked up from germline, CDR1 is SGHVS and CDR2 is FQNEAQ. Trimming left V 0 bases short and J 4 bases short, with 13 bases between.

CDR3 loop: CAISELRDTGELFF. As DNA, the CDR3 is TGTGCCATCAGTGAGCTAAGGGATACCGGGGAGCTGTTTTTT. The chain uses TRBV10-3 and TRBJ2-2, with no clear D. This CDR3 has 14 residues. V dropped 2 bases and J dropped 5 bases, with 9 bases sitting between them. CDR1 is ENHRY, CDR2 SYGVKD, per germline.

The chain has TRBV5-4 and TRBJ2-1; D ambiguous. CDR1 SGHNT and CDR2 YYREEE come from the germline V gene (reference sequence). The ends were cut back, 4 bases at V and 5 bases at J, with 19 bases in the middle. The CDR3 totals 16 residues. The CDR3 loop is CASSPDLWGSNNEQFF. CDR3 bases: TGTGCCAGCAGCCCGGACCTTTGGGGATCAAACAATGAGCAGTTCTTC.

A single count supports this clone. This sequence joins TRBV6-5 and TRBJ2-7, with 7 bases lining up with TRBD2. The V and J ends lost 6 bases and 3 bases, in that order; junction bases with no gene match: 11. The germline V gene encodes CDR1 MNHEY and CDR2 SVGAGI. The CDR3 has 15 residues. This CDR3 reads CASSPMLAVIYEQYF. CDR3 in DNA: TGTGCCAGCAGCCCCATGCTAGCGGTGATCTACGAGCAGTACTTC.

J is TRBJ2-1 and V is TRBV19, with D uncertain. The CDR3 sequence is 17 residues long. CDR1 and CDR2 from the germline V gene are LNHDA and SQIVND (reference sequence). Trimming removed 2 bases from V and 1 base from J, with 15 bases in between. CDR3 loop: CASSINGRPGSYNEQFF. Here the CDR3 DNA reads TGTGCCAGTAGTATAAATGGCCGCCCCGGATCCTACAATGAGCAGTTCTTC.

V usage is TRBV15 and J usage is TRBJ1-5; 8 bases match TRBD1. The CDR3 sequence is 18 residues long. V trimming: 3 bases; J trimming: 0 bases; junction bases outside the gene matches: 10. Per the germline V gene, CDR1 is LNHNV and CDR2 is YYDKDF (reference sequence). CDR3 protein: CATSRGQVIQDSNQPQHF. CDR3 coding DNA: TGTGCCACCAGCAGGGGACAGGTTATTCAGGATAGCAATCAGCCCCAGCATTTT.

V and J are TRBV11-3 and TRBJ2-3; D is uncertain. Germline assignment: CDR1 SGHNT and CDR2 YENEEA. The CDR3 is 14 residues long. V lost 5 bases, J lost 4 bases, and 13 bases lay in between. The CDR3 sequence: CASSTPSLADTQYF. In nucleotides, the CDR3 is TGTGCCAGCAGCACCCCAAGTTTGGCAGATACGCAGTATTTT.

The chain combines TRBV5-1 with TRBJ2-1; the match to TRBD2 covers 10 bases. CDR1 is SGHRS, CDR2 YFSETQ, per germline. Unmatched junction bases numbered 8, after V lost 7 bases and J lost 1 base. The CDR3 is made up of 16 amino acids. In DNA, the CDR3 is TGCGCCAGCGGATCATCTAGCGGGGGTTCCTACAATGAGCAGTTCTTC. This gives the protein CASGSSSGGSYNEQFF. Filled out from reference TRBV5-1 and TRBJ2-1, the complete variable domain reads KAGVTQTPRYLIKTRGQQVTLSCSPISGHRSVSWYQQTPGQGLQFLFEYFSETQRNKGNFPGRFSGRQFSNSRSEMNVSTLELGDSALYLCASGSSSGGSYNEQFFGPGTRLTVL.

This clone was observed once. The gene calls are TRBV5-8 and TRBJ2-3; D unresolved. CDR1 and CDR2 from the germline V gene are SGHTS and YDEGEE. The CDR3 has 14 amino acids. V was shortened by 4 bases and J by 2 bases, with 11 bases between the two germline ends. The CDR3 DNA reads as TGTGCCAGCAGCGCCGATCTTTCCACAGATACGCAGTATTTT. The encoded protein is CASSADLSTDTQYF.

This clone was recorded only once. The chain carries TRBV5-1 and TRBJ2-5; 8 bases map to TRBD2. This CDR3 is 17 amino acids long. The germline CDR1 and CDR2 sequences are SGHRS and YFSETQ. The J segment lost 2 bases and the V segment lost 2 bases, leaving 11 bases of the junction unmatched. CDR3 in amino acids: CASSFGSGTPTQETQYF. CDR3 DNA sequence: TGCGCCAGCAGCTTCGGTAGCGGGACTCCCACGCAAGAGACCCAGTACTTC.

The rearrangement joins TRBV30 to TRBJ2-3; a possible D gene is TRBD2 (6 bases). This CDR3 spans 14 amino acids. The V end lost 0 bases, the J end lost 2 bases, and 9 bases lay between the germline ends. The germline V gene has CDR1 GTSNPN and CDR2 SVGIG (reference sequence). CDR3 loop: CAWSVILATDTQYF. Written as DNA, the CDR3 is TGTGCCTGGAGTGTAATACTAGCCACAGATACGCAGTATTTT.

The rearrangement links TRBV7-2 to TRBJ2-1, with a possible D match to TRBD1 (5 bases). In germline, CDR1 is SGHTA, CDR2 FQGNSA. The CDR3 loop spans 15 amino acids. V lost 7 bases, J lost 3 bases, and 16 bases lay in between. The CDR3 loop is CASTEGAPDYNEQFF. CDR3 DNA sequence: TGTGCCAGCACCGAAGGGGCTCCGGACTACAATGAGCAGTTCTTC.